Here is one T cell receptor (beta chain) with its context. This record comes from a study of cytomegalovirus exposure and HLA in healthy donors. The PCR made use of 60 Vbeta and 13 Jbeta primers. Original methodology: Unique TCR beta chains totaled approximately 83 million in a later count, with approximately 11 million of them shared. This table comes from immunoSEQ multiplex PCR, and its TCRdb copy is limited to in-frame clones, with some not included. The V and J calls and the clone size are those of that table, but D and trimming were determined from the DNA. Altogether some 180,000 clones are present, nearly 80% being singletons, with the ten largest covering around 2.6%. Sequenced input: PBMCs. The sequence derives from a female donor in good health and CMV-seronegative.

DNA of the CDR3: TGTGCCAGCAGCCTCCCCCGGGACAGTGGGAACCCCTACGAGCAGTACTTC. Its translation: CASSLPRDSGNPYEQYF. This chain connects TRBV27 to TRBJ2-7; 7 nucleotides agree with TRBD1. The CDR3 is made up of 17 amino acids. V lost 6 bases to trimming and J lost 2 bases; unmatched junction nucleotides: 16. CDR1 and CDR2 (germline): MNHEY, SMNVEV (reference sequence).